These T cell receptor beta chains were read from a single sample in a study of post-analysis software for immune sequencing data. MiXCR, applied by TCRdb to the PCR reads, yields one record per CDR3 protein. The sample has hundreds of thousands of distinct CDR3 sequences; 53% are singletons. Specimen: blood. Receptors originate from a girl aged 10-17 years with multiple sclerosis. CDR3s include the opening cysteine and the closing phenylalanine or tryptophan. Each record gives: J gene, D gene, clone size, V gene, CDR3 protein, CDR3 DNA. D genes are given only for firm matches. A row's size may be missing; if present it is once, few, many or a size class.

j_gene: TRBJ2-3; d_gene: TRBD2; abundance: few; v_gene: TRBV7-9; CDR3aa: CASSFDGLASTDTQYF; CDR3nt: TGTGCCAGCAGCTTCGACGGACTAGCATCTACCGATACGCAGTATTTT
j_gene: TRBJ1-2; d_gene: .; abundance: few; v_gene: TRBV6-1; CDR3aa: CASSEDSDYGYTF; CDR3nt: TGTGCCAGCAGTGAGGATTCCGACTATGGCTACACCTTC
j_gene: TRBJ1-2; d_gene: .; abundance: .; v_gene: TRBV7-9; CDR3aa: CASRSTWDLWDYGYTF; CDR3nt: TGTGCCAGCAGGTCTACGTGGGACCTCTGGGACTATGGCTACACCTTC
j_gene: TRBJ2-1; d_gene: TRBD2; abundance: few; v_gene: TRBV7-3; CDR3aa: CASSLTRTRVKNEQFF; CDR3nt: TGTGCCAGCAGCTTAACGAGGACTAGAGTAAAGAATGAGCAGTTCTTC
j_gene: TRBJ2-7; d_gene: TRBD1; abundance: .; v_gene: TRBV5-1; CDR3aa: CASSLAGTGVTYEQYF; CDR3nt: TGCGCCAGCAGCTTGGCAGGGACAGGCGTTACCTACGAGCAGTACTTC
j_gene: TRBJ2-5; d_gene: .; abundance: .; v_gene: TRBV5-8; CDR3aa: CASSFRGASETQYF; CDR3nt: TGTGCCAGCAGCTTCAGAGGGGCTAGCGAGACCCAGTACTTC
j_gene: TRBJ1-5; d_gene: .; abundance: .; v_gene: TRBV12-3/TRBV12-4; CDR3aa: CASRGGRLEPQHF; CDR3nt: TGTGCCAGCAGGGGGGGCCGACTAGAGCCCCAGCATTTT
j_gene: TRBJ2-7; d_gene: .; abundance: .; v_gene: TRBV10-3; CDR3aa: CAISESQGRGVYEQYF; CDR3nt: TGTGCCATCAGTGAGTCGCAGGGTAGAGGTGTCTACGAGCAGTACTTC
j_gene: TRBJ2-7; d_gene: TRBD2; abundance: .; v_gene: TRBV5-1; CDR3aa: CASSLLAGDSEYF; CDR3nt: TGCGCCAGCAGCTTGTTAGCGGGGGATTCGGAGTACTTC
j_gene: TRBJ2-6; d_gene: .; abundance: few; v_gene: TRBV6-1; CDR3aa: CATRGRDSGANVLTF; CDR3nt: TGTGCCACCAGAGGTCGGGACTCTGGGGCCAACGTCCTGACTTTC
j_gene: TRBJ2-1; d_gene: .; abundance: .; v_gene: TRBV6-5; CDR3aa: CASSFWTVEPPGVQSEQFF; CDR3nt: TGTGCCAGCAGTTTTTGGACAGTGGAACCCCCGGGGGTCCAGAGCGAGCAGTTCTTC
j_gene: TRBJ2-7; d_gene: TRBD2; abundance: many; v_gene: TRBV29-1; CDR3aa: CSVGLAGGHEQYF; CDR3nt: TGCAGCGTTGGACTAGCGGGAGGGCACGAGCAGTACTTC
j_gene: TRBJ2-1; d_gene: .; abundance: .; v_gene: TRBV20-1; CDR3aa: CSASPLLRQFF; CDR3nt: TGCAGTGCTAGTCCGCTACTTAGGCAGTTCTTC
j_gene: TRBJ2-7; d_gene: TRBD2; abundance: few; v_gene: TRBV29-1; CDR3aa: CSVRGLAGVYEQYF; CDR3nt: TGCAGCGTTCGTGGACTAGCGGGGGTCTACGAGCAGTACTTC
j_gene: TRBJ2-1; d_gene: TRBD2; abundance: .; v_gene: TRBV6-1; CDR3aa: CASNAPGLAMAGNEQFF; CDR3nt: TGTGCCAGCAACGCACCGGGACTAGCCATGGCCGGTAATGAGCAGTTCTTC
j_gene: TRBJ2-7; d_gene: TRBD2; abundance: .; v_gene: TRBV10-3; CDR3aa: CAISESGTSVSYEQYF; CDR3nt: TGTGCCATCAGTGAGTCAGGGACTAGCGTCTCCTACGAGCAGTACTTC
j_gene: TRBJ2-1; d_gene: TRBD2; abundance: few; v_gene: TRBV20-1; CDR3aa: CSASPGLASSYNEQFF; CDR3nt: TGCAGTGCTTCCCCGGGACTAGCGAGCTCCTACAATGAGCAGTTCTTC
j_gene: TRBJ2-7; d_gene: .; abundance: few; v_gene: TRBV5-6; CDR3aa: CASSFLFLANSYEQYF; CDR3nt: TGTGCCAGCAGCTTTCTATTCCTAGCTAACTCCTACGAGCAGTACTTC
j_gene: TRBJ2-1; d_gene: TRBD2; abundance: .; v_gene: TRBV5-1; CDR3aa: CASSSGVVAGLLYNEQFF; CDR3nt: TGCGCCAGCAGCTCCGGGGTAGTAGCGGGACTACTTTACAATGAGCAGTTCTTC
j_gene: TRBJ2-3; d_gene: TRBD1; abundance: .; v_gene: TRBV6-6; CDR3aa: CASLGQGTTDTQYF; CDR3nt: TGTGCCTCTCTGGGACAGGGTACGACAGATACGCAGTATTTT
j_gene: TRBJ2-3; d_gene: .; abundance: .; v_gene: TRBV10-2; CDR3aa: CASTFRVRGSGTDTQYF; CDR3nt: TGCGCCAGCACCTTCAGAGTCCGGGGGAGTGGCACAGATACGCAGTATTTT
j_gene: TRBJ2-5; d_gene: TRBD1; abundance: .; v_gene: TRBV10-3; CDR3aa: CAIRATGTDQETQYF; CDR3nt: TGTGCCATCAGAGCTACAGGGACAGACCAAGAGACCCAGTACTTC
j_gene: TRBJ2-7; d_gene: .; abundance: few; v_gene: TRBV7-8; CDR3aa: CASSLGGAAGLTYEQYF; CDR3nt: TGTGCCAGCAGCTTAGGGGGGGCGGCGGGGCTTACCTACGAGCAGTACTTC
j_gene: TRBJ1-2; d_gene: .; abundance: .; v_gene: TRBV6-5; CDR3aa: CASSDSPLGYGYTF; CDR3nt: TGTGCCAGCAGTGACAGTCCCCTCGGCTATGGCTACACCTTC
j_gene: TRBJ2-1; d_gene: .; abundance: .; v_gene: TRBV13; CDR3aa: CASSLGAGVWHEQFF; CDR3nt: TGTGCCAGCAGCTTAGGGGCAGGGGTTTGGCATGAGCAGTTCTTC
j_gene: TRBJ1-4; d_gene: .; abundance: .; v_gene: TRBV4-1; CDR3aa: CTSSPTNPGGQKLFF; CDR3nt: TGCACCAGCAGCCCAACGAACCCGGGGGGCCAAAAACTGTTTTTT
j_gene: TRBJ2-5; d_gene: .; abundance: many; v_gene: TRBV7-2; CDR3aa: CASSQGLGNQETQYF; CDR3nt: TGTGCCAGCAGCCAGGGACTTGGAAATCAAGAGACCCAGTACTTC
j_gene: TRBJ2-7; d_gene: TRBD1; abundance: .; v_gene: TRBV7-2; CDR3aa: CASSLFLGGQGYEQYF; CDR3nt: TGTGCCAGCAGCTTGTTCCTGGGGGGACAGGGCTACGAGCAGTACTTC
j_gene: TRBJ1-1; d_gene: .; abundance: .; v_gene: TRBV4-1; CDR3aa: CASSTRRDLEAFF; CDR3nt: TGCGCCAGCAGCACAAGAAGGGATTTAGAAGCTTTCTTT
j_gene: TRBJ1-2; d_gene: .; abundance: .; v_gene: TRBV27; CDR3aa: CASSPESPMGRYGYTF; CDR3nt: TGTGCCAGCAGTCCCGAGTCCCCAATGGGGCGCTATGGCTACACCTTC
j_gene: TRBJ1-2; d_gene: .; abundance: few; v_gene: TRBV29-1; CDR3aa: CSVVGELSFGYTF; CDR3nt: TGCAGCGTTGTAGGGGAGTTATCCTTTGGCTACACCTTC
j_gene: TRBJ2-2; d_gene: .; abundance: once; v_gene: TRBV3-1; CDR3aa: CASSLGTVSTGELFF; CDR3nt: TGTGCCAGCAGCCTCGGGACTGTGAGCACCGGGGAGCTGTTTTTT
j_gene: TRBJ2-1; d_gene: TRBD2; abundance: .; v_gene: TRBV3-1; CDR3aa: CASSSTSAGYNEQFF; CDR3nt: TGTGCCAGCAGCTCCACTAGCGCGGGGTACAATGAGCAGTTCTTC
j_gene: TRBJ2-3; d_gene: .; abundance: few; v_gene: TRBV7-7; CDR3aa: CASSSHPIGGRSPDTQYF; CDR3nt: TGTGCTAGCAGCTCCCACCCCATAGGGGGGAGGTCCCCAGATACGCAGTATTTT
j_gene: TRBJ2-3; d_gene: .; abundance: .; v_gene: TRBV20-1; CDR3aa: CSARDLYADTQYF; CDR3nt: TGCAGTGCTAGAGACCTTTACGCAGATACGCAGTATTTT
j_gene: TRBJ1-6; d_gene: TRBD1; abundance: .; v_gene: TRBV4-1; CDR3aa: CASSNRLGTADNSPLHF; CDR3nt: TGCGCCAGCAGCAACCGCCTTGGGACAGCGGATAATTCACCCCTCCACTTT
j_gene: TRBJ2-3; d_gene: TRBD2; abundance: few; v_gene: TRBV20-1; CDR3aa: CSARLGSGGASTDTQYF; CDR3nt: TGCAGTGCTAGACTCGGCAGCGGGGGGGCAAGCACAGATACGCAGTATTTT
j_gene: TRBJ2-1; d_gene: TRBD2; abundance: few; v_gene: TRBV7-6; CDR3aa: CASSLMIAGTSYNEQFF; CDR3nt: TGTGCCAGCAGCTTGATGATAGCGGGAACCTCCTACAATGAGCAGTTCTTC
j_gene: TRBJ1-2; d_gene: TRBD1; abundance: once; v_gene: TRBV5-1; CDR3aa: CASLPETGGYGYTF; CDR3nt: TGCGCCAGCCTGCCGGAGACAGGGGGCTATGGCTACACCTTC
j_gene: TRBJ1-2; d_gene: TRBD1; abundance: few; v_gene: TRBV15; CDR3aa: CATSRDLDDREYGYTF; CDR3nt: TGTGCCACCAGCAGAGACCTAGACGACAGGGAGTATGGCTACACCTTC
j_gene: TRBJ2-3; d_gene: .; abundance: .; v_gene: TRBV20-1; CDR3aa: CSSQQAQRGTDTQYF; CDR3nt: TGCAGTAGCCAGCAGGCCCAAAGGGGCACAGATACGCAGTATTTT
j_gene: TRBJ2-1; d_gene: .; abundance: .; v_gene: TRBV25-1; CDR3aa: CASGAHSLRQFF; CDR3nt: TGTGCCAGCGGGGCACATTCTTTGAGGCAGTTCTTC
j_gene: TRBJ2-7; d_gene: .; abundance: few; v_gene: TRBV29-1; CDR3aa: CSVGTLRSEQYF; CDR3nt: TGCAGCGTCGGGACCCTAAGGTCTGAGCAGTACTTC
j_gene: TRBJ1-4; d_gene: TRBD1; abundance: .; v_gene: TRBV27; CDR3aa: CASSSWTGGNEKLFF; CDR3nt: TGTGCCAGCAGTTCCTGGACAGGGGGTAATGAAAAACTGTTTTTT
j_gene: TRBJ1-2; d_gene: .; abundance: .; v_gene: TRBV2; CDR3aa: CASSERNRALRTGYTF; CDR3nt: TGTGCCAGCAGTGAGAGGAACAGGGCTTTGAGAACGGGCTACACCTTC
j_gene: TRBJ2-7; d_gene: .; abundance: .; v_gene: TRBV20-1; CDR3aa: CSARDRMGEQYF; CDR3nt: TGCAGTGCTAGAGATCGGATGGGGGAGCAGTACTTC
j_gene: TRBJ2-3; d_gene: .; abundance: .; v_gene: TRBV20-1; CDR3aa: CSANLGGADTQYF; CDR3nt: TGCAGTGCCAATTTAGGAGGAGCAGATACGCAGTATTTT
j_gene: TRBJ2-1; d_gene: .; abundance: .; v_gene: TRBV24-1; CDR3aa: CATSDLEDNEQFF; CDR3nt: TGTGCCACCAGTGATTTGGAGGACAATGAGCAGTTCTTC
j_gene: TRBJ1-4; d_gene: .; abundance: .; v_gene: TRBV7-9; CDR3aa: CASSPEGFSYEKLFF; CDR3nt: TGTGCCAGCAGCCCCGAGGGGTTTTCTTACGAAAAACTGTTTTTT
j_gene: TRBJ2-7; d_gene: .; abundance: .; v_gene: TRBV20-1; CDR3aa: CSAPVGIEQYF; CDR3nt: TGCAGTGCACCCGTCGGCATCGAGCAGTACTTC
j_gene: TRBJ2-1; d_gene: .; abundance: few; v_gene: TRBV18; CDR3aa: CASSPVLVWRNEQFF; CDR3nt: TGTGCCAGCTCACCCGTACTAGTGTGGCGGAATGAGCAGTTCTTC
j_gene: TRBJ2-5; d_gene: TRBD1; abundance: .; v_gene: TRBV6-5; CDR3aa: CASRTYRGLGETQYF; CDR3nt: TGTGCCAGCAGAACCTACAGGGGGCTGGGAGAGACCCAGTACTTC
j_gene: TRBJ2-3; d_gene: .; abundance: .; v_gene: TRBV29-1; CDR3aa: CSGRSWDRTDTQYF; CDR3nt: TGCAGCGGCCGAAGTTGGGACCGTACAGATACGCAGTATTTT
j_gene: TRBJ2-1; d_gene: TRBD2; abundance: .; v_gene: TRBV5-5; CDR3aa: CASSSTRLGGPYNEQFF; CDR3nt: TGTGCCAGCAGCTCCACAAGGTTGGGAGGGCCCTACAATGAGCAGTTCTTC
j_gene: TRBJ2-7; d_gene: TRBD2; abundance: few; v_gene: TRBV12-3/TRBV12-4; CDR3aa: CASSFLAGPTYEQYF; CDR3nt: TGTGCCAGCAGTTTTCTAGCGGGGCCGACCTACGAGCAGTACTTC
j_gene: TRBJ2-1; d_gene: TRBD2; abundance: few; v_gene: TRBV20-1; CDR3aa: CSARVGWGLAGANEQFF; CDR3nt: TGCAGTGCTAGAGTCGGTTGGGGACTAGCGGGAGCCAATGAGCAGTTCTTC
j_gene: TRBJ2-3; d_gene: .; abundance: .; v_gene: TRBV7-2; CDR3aa: CASSTRGGRDTQYF; CDR3nt: TGTGCCAGCAGCACCCGTGGGGGCAGAGATACGCAGTATTTT
j_gene: TRBJ2-7; d_gene: .; abundance: few; v_gene: TRBV4-2; CDR3aa: CASSQGGSGLAHEQYF; CDR3nt: TGTGCCAGCAGCCAAGGAGGGAGCGGCCTAGCCCACGAGCAGTACTTC